These 3 T cell receptor beta chains came from one sample sequenced in a study of blood T cells in healthy people across ages. Primed by a sample-barcoded 5' primer and a J-beta primer mix, a second PCR proceeded for about 7 to 11 cycles. Each CDR3 protein is one row after TCRdb ran MiXCR on the 5' RACE reads. This table has about 1,500,000 distinct CDR3 sequences, 28% appearing once. Sequencing input: blood. These TCRs come from a woman aged 25-40 years in good health.

The V gene is TRBV7-2, the J gene TRBJ2-1, with D maybe TRBD2 (6 bases). The J call may be in error: the DNA end matches TRBJ2-7 better. The germline CDR1 and CDR2 sequences are SGHTA and FQGNSA. This CDR3 comprises 16 residues. The CDR3, as DNA: TGTGCCGTGCTTGGGATTCGGGAGAGCTCCTACAATGAGCAGTACTTC. This sequence encodes CAVLGIRESSYNEQYF.

This CDR3 is CASSLSAGGWTSGRANEQFF. In DNA form, the CDR3 reads TGTGCCAGCAGTTTATCGGCAGGCGGTTGGACTAGCGGGAGGGCAAATGAGCAGTTCTTC. This chain links TRBV27 with TRBJ2-1; 15 bases are shared with TRBD2. The CDR3 runs 20 residues. Germline lookup yields CDR1 MNHEY and CDR2 SMNVEV (reference sequence). Trimming removed 0 bases from V and 7 bases from J; junction bases left unmatched: 13.

A note on this clonotype: This may stem from a read error, because a much larger clone lies one nucleotide away. The CDR3: CASYSNYGGGEQYF. CDR3 sequence (DNA): TGTGCCAGCTACTCAAACTACGGCGGGGGGGAGCAGTACTTC. The chain recombines TRBV18 with TRBJ2-7; 8 nucleotides match TRBD2. Per the germline V gene, CDR1 is KGHSH and CDR2 is LQKENI. The CDR3 consists of 14 residues. Unmatched junction bases numbered 12, after V lost 7 bases and J lost 7 bases.